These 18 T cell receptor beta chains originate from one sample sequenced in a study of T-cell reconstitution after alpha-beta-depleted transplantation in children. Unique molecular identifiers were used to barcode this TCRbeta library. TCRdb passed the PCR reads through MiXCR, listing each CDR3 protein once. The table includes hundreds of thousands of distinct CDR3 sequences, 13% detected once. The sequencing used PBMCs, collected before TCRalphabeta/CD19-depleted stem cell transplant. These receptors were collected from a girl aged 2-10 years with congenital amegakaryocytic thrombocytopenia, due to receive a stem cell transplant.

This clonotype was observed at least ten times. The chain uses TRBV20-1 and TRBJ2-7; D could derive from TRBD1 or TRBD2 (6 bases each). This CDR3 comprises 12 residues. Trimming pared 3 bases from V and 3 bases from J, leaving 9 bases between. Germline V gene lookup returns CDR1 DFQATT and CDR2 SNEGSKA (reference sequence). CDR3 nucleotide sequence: TGCAGTGCTAGGGGGGGCAACTACGAGCAGTACTTC. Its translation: CSARGGNYEQYF.

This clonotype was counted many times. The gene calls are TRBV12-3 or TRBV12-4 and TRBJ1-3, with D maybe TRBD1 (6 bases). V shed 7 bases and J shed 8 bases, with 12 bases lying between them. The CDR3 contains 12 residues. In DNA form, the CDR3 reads TGTGCCAGCACCTACAGGGTCCACACCATATATTTT. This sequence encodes CASTYRVHTIYF.

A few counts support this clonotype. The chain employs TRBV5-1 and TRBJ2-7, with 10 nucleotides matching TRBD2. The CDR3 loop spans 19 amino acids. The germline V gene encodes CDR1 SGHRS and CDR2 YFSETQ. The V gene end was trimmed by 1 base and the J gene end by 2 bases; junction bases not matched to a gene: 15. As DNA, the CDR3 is TGCGCCAGCAGCTTGACCGTGCTTCTAGCGGGAGTACGGCCCTACGAGCAGTACTTC. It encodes CASSLTVLLAGVRPYEQYF.

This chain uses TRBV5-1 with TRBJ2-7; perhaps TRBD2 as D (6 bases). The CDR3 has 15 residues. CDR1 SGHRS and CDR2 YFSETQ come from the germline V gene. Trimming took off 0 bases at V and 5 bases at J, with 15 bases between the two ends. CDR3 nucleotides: TGCGCCAGCAGCTTGGGGCTAGCGTCCAGGGACGAGCAGTACTTC. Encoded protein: CASSLGLASRDEQYF.

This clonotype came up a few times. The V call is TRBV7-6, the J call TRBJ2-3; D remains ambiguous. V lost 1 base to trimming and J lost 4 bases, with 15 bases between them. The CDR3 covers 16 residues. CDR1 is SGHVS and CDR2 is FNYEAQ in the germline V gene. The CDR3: CASSLELGPGPDTQYF. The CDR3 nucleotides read TGTGCCAGCAGCTTAGAATTAGGACCCGGGCCAGATACGCAGTATTTT.

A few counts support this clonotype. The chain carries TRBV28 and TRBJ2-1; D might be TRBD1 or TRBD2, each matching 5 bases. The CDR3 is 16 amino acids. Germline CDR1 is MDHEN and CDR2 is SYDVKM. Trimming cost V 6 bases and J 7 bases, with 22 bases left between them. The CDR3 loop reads CASSRRTSGPVNEQFF. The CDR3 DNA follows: TGTGCCAGCAGCCGGCGTACGTCGGGGCCAGTTAATGAGCAGTTCTTC.

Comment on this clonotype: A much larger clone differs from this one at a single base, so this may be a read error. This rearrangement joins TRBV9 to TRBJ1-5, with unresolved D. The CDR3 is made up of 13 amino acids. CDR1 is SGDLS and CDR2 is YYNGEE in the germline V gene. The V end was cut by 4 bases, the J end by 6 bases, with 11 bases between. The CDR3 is CASSPHGGQPQHF. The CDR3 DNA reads TGTGCCAGCAGCCCCCATGGTGGTCAGCCCCAGCATTTT.

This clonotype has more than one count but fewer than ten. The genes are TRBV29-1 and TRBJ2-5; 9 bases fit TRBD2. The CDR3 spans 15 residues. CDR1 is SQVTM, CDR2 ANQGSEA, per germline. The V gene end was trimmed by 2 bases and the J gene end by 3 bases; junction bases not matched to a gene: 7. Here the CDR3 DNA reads TGCAGCGTTGAAACCCAGCGGGAGGAAGAAGAGACCCAGTACTTC. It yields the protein CSVETQREEEETQYF.

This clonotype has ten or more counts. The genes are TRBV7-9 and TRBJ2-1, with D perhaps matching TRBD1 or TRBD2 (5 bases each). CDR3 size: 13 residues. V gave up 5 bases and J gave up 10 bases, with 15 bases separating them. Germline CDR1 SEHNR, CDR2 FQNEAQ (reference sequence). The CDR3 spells CASSTGTPREQFF. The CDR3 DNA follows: TGTGCCAGCAGCACCGGGACGCCCAGGGAGCAGTTCTTC. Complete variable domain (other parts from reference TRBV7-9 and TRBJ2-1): DTGVSQNPRHKITKRGQNVTFRCDPISEHNRLYWYRQTLGQGPEFLTYFQNEAQLEKSRLLSDRFSAERPKGSFSTLEIQRTEQGDSAMYLCASSTGTPREQFFGPGTRLTVL.

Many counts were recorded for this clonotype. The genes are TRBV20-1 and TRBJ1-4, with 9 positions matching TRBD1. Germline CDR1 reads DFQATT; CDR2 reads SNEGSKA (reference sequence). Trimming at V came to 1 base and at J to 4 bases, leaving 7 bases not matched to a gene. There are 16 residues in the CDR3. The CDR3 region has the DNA TGCAGTGCTAGAGCCGGGACAGGGAAGAATAATGAAAAACTGTTTTTT. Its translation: CSARAGTGKNNEKLFF.

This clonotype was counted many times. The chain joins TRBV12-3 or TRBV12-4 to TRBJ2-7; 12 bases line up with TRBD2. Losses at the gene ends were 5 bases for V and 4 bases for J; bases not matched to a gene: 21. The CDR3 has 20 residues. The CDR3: CASSLRAPFGRLAGAYEQYF. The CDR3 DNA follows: TGTGCCAGCAGTCTAAGGGCACCGTTTGGTCGACTAGCGGGAGCTTACGAGCAGTACTTC.

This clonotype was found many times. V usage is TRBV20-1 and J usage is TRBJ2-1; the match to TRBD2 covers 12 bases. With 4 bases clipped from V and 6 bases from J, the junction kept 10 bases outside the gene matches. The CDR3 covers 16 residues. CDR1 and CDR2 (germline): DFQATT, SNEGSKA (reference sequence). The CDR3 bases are TGCAGTGCTACGAACCCCCTAGCGGGAGGGCTCAATGAGCAGTTCTTC. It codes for CSATNPLAGGLNEQFF.

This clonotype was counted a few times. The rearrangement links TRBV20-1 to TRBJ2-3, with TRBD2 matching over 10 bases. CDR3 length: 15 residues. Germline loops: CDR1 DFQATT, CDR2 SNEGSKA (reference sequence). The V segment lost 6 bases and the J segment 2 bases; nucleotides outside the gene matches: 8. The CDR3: CSADPAGGPTDTQYF. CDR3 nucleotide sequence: TGCAGTGCAGACCCAGCGGGAGGGCCCACAGATACGCAGTATTTT.

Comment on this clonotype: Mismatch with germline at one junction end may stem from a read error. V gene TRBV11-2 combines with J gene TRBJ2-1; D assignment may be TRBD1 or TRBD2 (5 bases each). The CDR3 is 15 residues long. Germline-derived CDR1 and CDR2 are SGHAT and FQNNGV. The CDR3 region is CDSSSSLGTYNEQFF. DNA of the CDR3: TGTGACAGCAGCTCCAGCCTAGGGACGTACAATGAGCAGTTCTTC.

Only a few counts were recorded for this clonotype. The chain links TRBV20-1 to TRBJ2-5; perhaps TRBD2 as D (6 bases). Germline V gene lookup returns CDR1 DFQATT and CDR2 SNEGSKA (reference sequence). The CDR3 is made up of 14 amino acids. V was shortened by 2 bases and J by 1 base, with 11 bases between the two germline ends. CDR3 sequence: CSARRGWRQETQYF. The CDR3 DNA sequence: TGCAGTGCTAGACGGGGGTGGCGCCAAGAGACCCAGTACTTC.

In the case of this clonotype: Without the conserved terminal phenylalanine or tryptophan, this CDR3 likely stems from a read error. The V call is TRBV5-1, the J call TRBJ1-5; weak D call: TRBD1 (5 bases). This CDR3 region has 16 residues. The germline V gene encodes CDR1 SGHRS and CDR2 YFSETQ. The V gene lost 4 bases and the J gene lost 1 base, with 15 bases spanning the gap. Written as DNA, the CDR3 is TGCGCCAGCAGCCCGGGCGGGGGAGCGAGCAATCAGCCCCAGCATTCT. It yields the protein CASSPGGGASNQPQHS.

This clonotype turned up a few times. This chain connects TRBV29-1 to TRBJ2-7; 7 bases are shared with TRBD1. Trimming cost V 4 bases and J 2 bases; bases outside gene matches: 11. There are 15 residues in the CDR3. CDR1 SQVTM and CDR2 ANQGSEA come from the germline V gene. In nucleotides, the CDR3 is TGCAGCGTTGTGGTCCGGGACAGTGAAACCTACGAGCAGTACTTC. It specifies CSVVVRDSETYEQYF.

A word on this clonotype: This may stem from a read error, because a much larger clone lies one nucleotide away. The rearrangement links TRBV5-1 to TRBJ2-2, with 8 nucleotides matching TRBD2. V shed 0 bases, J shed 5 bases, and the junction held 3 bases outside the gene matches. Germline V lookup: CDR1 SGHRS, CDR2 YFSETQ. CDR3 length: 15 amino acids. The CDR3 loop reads CASSLVTSETGELFF. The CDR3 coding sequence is TGCGCCAGCAGCTTGGTGACTAGCGAAACCGGGGAGCTGTTTTTT. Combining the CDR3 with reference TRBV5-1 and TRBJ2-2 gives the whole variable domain KAGVTQTPRYLIKTRGQQVTLSCSPISGHRSVSWYQQTPGQGLQFLFEYFSETQRNKGNFPGRFSGRQFSNSRSEMNVSTLELGDSALYLCASSLVTSETGELFFGEGSRLTVL.